The 5 T cell receptor beta chains listed next were all sequenced from one sample in a study of cytomegalovirus exposure and HLA in healthy donors. This PCR relied on a set of 60 Vbeta primers and 13 Jbeta primers. Assay used: immunoSEQ multiplex PCR; TCRdb lists only in-frame clones, some missing. The top ten hold just under 1% of the sample, which has 150,000 to 200,000 clones, over 75% seen once. The specimen was PBMCs. All receptors derive from a woman in her fifties or sixties in good health and CMV-seropositive.

This clone has a handful of counts. The rearrangement joins TRBV7-9 to TRBJ1-1, with 8 bases identical to TRBD1. Per the germline V gene, CDR1 is SEHNR and CDR2 is FQNEAQ (reference sequence). The CDR3 totals 16 residues. Trimming cost V 3 bases and J 5 bases; bases outside gene matches: 11. The CDR3 region is CASSFASRGRRTEAFF. The CDR3 DNA sequence: TGTGCCAGCAGCTTCGCAAGCAGGGGGCGGAGGACTGAAGCTTTCTTT.

This clone occurred once. V usage is TRBV2 and J usage is TRBJ1-1; 7 bases line up with TRBD1. CDR3 length equals 14 residues. The junction had 7 bases not matched to a gene; V was cut back by 5 bases and J by 4 bases. From germline, CDR1 is SNHLY and CDR2 FYNNEI. CDR3 amino acids: CASSPTGSATEAFF. CDR3 bases: TGTGCCAGCAGTCCGACAGGGTCGGCCACTGAAGCTTTCTTT.

This chain uses TRBV28 with TRBJ2-7, with a tentative D call TRBD1 (6 bases). The germline CDR1 and CDR2 sequences are MDHEN and SYDVKM. This CDR3 is 12 amino acids long. V was shortened by 2 bases and J by 4 bases, with 6 bases between the two germline ends. The CDR3 DNA follows: TGTGCCAGCAGTTTAACAGGGTACGAGCAGTACTTC. This gives the protein CASSLTGYEQYF.

The J gene is TRBJ1-1, the V gene TRBV9; 7 nucleotides match TRBD1. The germline V gene has CDR1 SGDLS and CDR2 YYNGEE. The V segment lost 4 bases and the J segment 6 bases; nucleotides outside the gene matches: 6. CDR3 length: 13 amino acids. The CDR3 nucleotides read TGTGCCAGCAGCCCGACAGGGCAGTCTGAAGCTTTCTTT. Protein product: CASSPTGQSEAFF.

The CDR3 region is CASSQDRQTQPQHF. CDR3 nucleotide sequence: TGCGCCAGCAGCCAAGATCGACAGACTCAGCCCCAGCATTTT. The V gene is TRBV4-3, the J gene TRBJ1-5, with D tentatively TRBD1 (5 bases). V gave up 0 bases and J gave up 6 bases, with 9 bases separating them. This CDR3 is built from 14 residues. Looked up from germline, CDR1 is LGHNA and CDR2 is YSLEER.